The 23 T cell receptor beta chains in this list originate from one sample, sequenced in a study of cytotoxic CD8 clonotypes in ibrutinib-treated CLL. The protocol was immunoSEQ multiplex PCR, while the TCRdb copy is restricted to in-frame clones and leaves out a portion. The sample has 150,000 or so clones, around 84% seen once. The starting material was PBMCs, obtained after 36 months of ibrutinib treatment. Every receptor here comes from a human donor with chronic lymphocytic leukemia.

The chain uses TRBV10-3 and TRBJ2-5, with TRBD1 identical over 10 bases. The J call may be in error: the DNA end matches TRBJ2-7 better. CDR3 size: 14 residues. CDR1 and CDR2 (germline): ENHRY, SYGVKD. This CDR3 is CAIRGTGANYEQYF. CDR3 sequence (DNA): TGTGCCATCAGGGGGACAGGGGCTAACTACGAGCAGTACTTC.

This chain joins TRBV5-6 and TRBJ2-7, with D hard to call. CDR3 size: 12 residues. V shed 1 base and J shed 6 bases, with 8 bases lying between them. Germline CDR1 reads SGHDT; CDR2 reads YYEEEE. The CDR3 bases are TGTGCCAGCAGCTTGCGCCCGGGCGAGCAGTACTTC. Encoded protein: CASSLRPGEQYF.

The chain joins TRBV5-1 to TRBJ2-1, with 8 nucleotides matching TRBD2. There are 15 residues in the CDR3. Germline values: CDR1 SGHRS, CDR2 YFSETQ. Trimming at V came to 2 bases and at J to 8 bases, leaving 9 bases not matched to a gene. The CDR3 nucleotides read TGCGCCAGCAGCTTATCTCCTAGCGGGTTCGATGAGCAGTTCTTC. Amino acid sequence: CASSLSPSGFDEQFF.

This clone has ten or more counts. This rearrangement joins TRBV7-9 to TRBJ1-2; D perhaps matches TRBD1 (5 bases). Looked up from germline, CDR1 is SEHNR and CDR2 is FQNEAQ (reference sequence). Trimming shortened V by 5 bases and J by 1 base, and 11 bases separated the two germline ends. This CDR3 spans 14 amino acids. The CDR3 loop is CASSDRDGNYGYTF. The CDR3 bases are TGTGCCAGCAGCGACCGGGACGGTAACTATGGCTACACCTTC. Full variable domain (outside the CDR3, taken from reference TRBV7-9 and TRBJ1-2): DTGVSQNPRHKITKRGQNVTFRCDPISEHNRLYWYRQTLGQGPEFLTYFQNEAQLEKSRLLSDRFSAERPKGSFSTLEIQRTEQGDSAMYLCASSDRDGNYGYTFGSGTRLTVV.

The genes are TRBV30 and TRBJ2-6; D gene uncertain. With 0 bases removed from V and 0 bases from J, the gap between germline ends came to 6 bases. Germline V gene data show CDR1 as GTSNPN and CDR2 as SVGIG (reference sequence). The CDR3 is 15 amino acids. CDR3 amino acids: CAWSVASSGANVLTF. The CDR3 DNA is TGTGCCTGGAGTGTTGCGAGCTCTGGGGCCAACGTCCTGACTTTC.

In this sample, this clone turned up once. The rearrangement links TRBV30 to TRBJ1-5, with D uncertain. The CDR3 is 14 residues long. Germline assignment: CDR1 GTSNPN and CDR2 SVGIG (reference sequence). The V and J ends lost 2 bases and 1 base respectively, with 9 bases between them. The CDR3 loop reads CAWSKAQSNQPQHF. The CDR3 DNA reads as TGTGCCTGGAGTAAGGCCCAGAGCAATCAGCCCCAGCATTTT.

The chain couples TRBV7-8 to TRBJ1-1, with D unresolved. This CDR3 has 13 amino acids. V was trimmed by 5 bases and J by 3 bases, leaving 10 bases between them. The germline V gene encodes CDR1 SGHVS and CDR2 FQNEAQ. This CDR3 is CASSPRGDTEAFF. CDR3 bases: TGTGCCAGCAGCCCTCGGGGAGACACTGAAGCTTTCTTT.

Written as DNA, the CDR3 is TGTGCCAGCAGCTTAGGATCCACGGGGATTAGCAATCAGCCCCAGCATTTT. Translating gives CASSLGSTGISNQPQHF. The chain recombines TRBV7-9 with TRBJ1-5; the D is unclear. Looked up from germline, CDR1 is SEHNR and CDR2 is FQNEAQ (reference sequence). This CDR3 comprises 17 residues. Trimming took off 1 base at V and 0 bases at J, with 13 bases between the two ends. The entire variable domain, with the rest obtained from reference TRBV7-9 and TRBJ1-5, is as follows: DTGVSQNPRHKITKRGQNVTFRCDPISEHNRLYWYRQTLGQGPEFLTYFQNEAQLEKSRLLSDRFSAERPKGSFSTLEIQRTEQGDSAMYLCASSLGSTGISNQPQHFGDGTRLSIL.

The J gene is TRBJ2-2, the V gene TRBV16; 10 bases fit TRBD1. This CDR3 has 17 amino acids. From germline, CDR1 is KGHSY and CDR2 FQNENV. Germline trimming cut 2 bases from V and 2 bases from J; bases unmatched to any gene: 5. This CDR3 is CASSQDRTGGNTGELFF. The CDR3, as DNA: TGTGCCAGCAGCCAAGACCGGACAGGGGGAAACACCGGGGAGCTGTTTTTT.

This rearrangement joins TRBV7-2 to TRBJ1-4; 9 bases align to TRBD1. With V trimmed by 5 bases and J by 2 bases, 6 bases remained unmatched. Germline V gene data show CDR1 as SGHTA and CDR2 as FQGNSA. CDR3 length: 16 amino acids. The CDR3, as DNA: TGTGCCAGCAGCCTTGGACAGGGGACTACTAATGAAAAACTGTTTTTT. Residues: CASSLGQGTTNEKLFF.

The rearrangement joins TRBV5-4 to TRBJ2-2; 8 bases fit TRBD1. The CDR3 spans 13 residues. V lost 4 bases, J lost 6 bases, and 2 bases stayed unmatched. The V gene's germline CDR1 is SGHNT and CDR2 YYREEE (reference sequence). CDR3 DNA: TGTGCCAGCAGCACACAGGGGGCCGGGGAGCTGTTTTTT. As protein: CASSTQGAGELFF.

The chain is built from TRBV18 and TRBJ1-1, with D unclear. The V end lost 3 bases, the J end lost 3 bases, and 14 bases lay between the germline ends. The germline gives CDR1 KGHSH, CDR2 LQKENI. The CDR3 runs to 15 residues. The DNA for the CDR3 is TGTGCCAGCTCACCGATCCGTAGGGAGGACACTGAAGCTTTCTTT. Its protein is CASSPIRREDTEAFF.

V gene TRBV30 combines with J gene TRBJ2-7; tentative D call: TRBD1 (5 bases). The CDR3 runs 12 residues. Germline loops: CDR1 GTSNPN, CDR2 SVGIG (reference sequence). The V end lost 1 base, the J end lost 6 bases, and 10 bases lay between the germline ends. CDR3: CAWSGRQIEQYF. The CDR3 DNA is TGTGCCTGGAGTGGAAGACAGATCGAGCAGTACTTC.

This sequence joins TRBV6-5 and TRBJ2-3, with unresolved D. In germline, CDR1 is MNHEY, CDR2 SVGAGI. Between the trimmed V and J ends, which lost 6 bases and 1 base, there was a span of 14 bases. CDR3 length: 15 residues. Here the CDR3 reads CASRALGRGTDTQYF. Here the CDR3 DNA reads TGTGCCAGCAGAGCCTTAGGACGCGGCACAGATACGCAGTATTTT.

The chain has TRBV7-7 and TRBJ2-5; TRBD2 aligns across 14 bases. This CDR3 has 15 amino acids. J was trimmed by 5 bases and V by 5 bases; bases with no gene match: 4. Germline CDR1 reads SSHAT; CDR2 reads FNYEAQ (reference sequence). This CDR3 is CASSPRTSGRETQYF. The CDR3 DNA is TGTGCCAGCAGCCCCCGGACTAGCGGGAGGGAGACCCAGTACTTC.

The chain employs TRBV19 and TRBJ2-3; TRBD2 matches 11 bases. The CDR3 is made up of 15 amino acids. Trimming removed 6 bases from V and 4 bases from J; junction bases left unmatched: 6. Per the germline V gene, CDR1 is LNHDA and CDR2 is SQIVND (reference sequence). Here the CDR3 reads CASRVSGRGSDTQYF. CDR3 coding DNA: TGTGCCAGTAGAGTTAGCGGGAGGGGGTCAGATACGCAGTATTTT. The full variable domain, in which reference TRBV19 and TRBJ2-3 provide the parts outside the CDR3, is DGGITQSPKYLFRKEGQNVTLSCEQNLNHDAMYWYRQDPGQGLRLIYYSQIVNDFQKGDIAEGYSVSREKKESFPLTVTSAQKNPTAFYLCASRVSGRGSDTQYFGPGTRLTVL.

CDR3 nucleotide sequence: TGTGCCAGCAGTTTGTCCGGGACAGGGAACTATGGCTACACCTTC. Its translation: CASSLSGTGNYGYTF. This chain links TRBV28 with TRBJ1-2, with 9 bases fitting TRBD1. Per germline, CDR1 MDHEN and CDR2 SYDVKM. Losses at the gene ends were 3 bases for V and 2 bases for J; bases not matched to a gene: 4. The CDR3 covers 15 residues.

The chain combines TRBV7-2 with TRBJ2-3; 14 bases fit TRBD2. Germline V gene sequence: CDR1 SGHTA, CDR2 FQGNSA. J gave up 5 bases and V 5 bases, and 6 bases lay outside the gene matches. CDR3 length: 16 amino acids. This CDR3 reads CASSPGTSGRLDTQYF. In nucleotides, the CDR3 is TGTGCCAGCAGCCCCGGGACTAGCGGGAGATTAGATACGCAGTATTTT. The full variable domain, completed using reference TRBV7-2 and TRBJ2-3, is GAGVSQSPSNKVTEKGKDVELRCDPISGHTALYWYRQSLGQGLEFLIYFQGNSAPDKSGLPSDRFSAERTGGSVSTLTIQRTQQEDSAVYLCASSPGTSGRLDTQYFGPGTRLTVL.

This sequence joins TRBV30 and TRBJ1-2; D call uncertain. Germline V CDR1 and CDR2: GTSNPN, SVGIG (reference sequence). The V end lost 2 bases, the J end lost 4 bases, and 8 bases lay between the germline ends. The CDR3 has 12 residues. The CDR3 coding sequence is TGTGCCTGGAGTAAAGACGGCTATGGCTACACCTTC. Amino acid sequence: CAWSKDGYGYTF.

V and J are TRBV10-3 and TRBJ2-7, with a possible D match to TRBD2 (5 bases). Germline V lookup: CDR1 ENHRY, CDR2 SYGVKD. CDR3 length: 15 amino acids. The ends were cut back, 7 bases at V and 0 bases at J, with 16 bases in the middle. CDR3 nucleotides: TGTGCCATCACGCCTGTAGCGCATAGCTCCTACGAGCAGTACTTC. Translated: CAITPVAHSSYEQYF.

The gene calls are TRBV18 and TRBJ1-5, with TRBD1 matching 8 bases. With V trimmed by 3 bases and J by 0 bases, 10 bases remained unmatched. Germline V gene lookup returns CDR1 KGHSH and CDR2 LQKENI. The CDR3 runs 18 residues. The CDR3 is CASSPAGTGRYSNQPQHF. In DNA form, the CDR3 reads TGTGCCAGCTCACCGGCCGGGACAGGACGATATAGCAATCAGCCCCAGCATTTT.

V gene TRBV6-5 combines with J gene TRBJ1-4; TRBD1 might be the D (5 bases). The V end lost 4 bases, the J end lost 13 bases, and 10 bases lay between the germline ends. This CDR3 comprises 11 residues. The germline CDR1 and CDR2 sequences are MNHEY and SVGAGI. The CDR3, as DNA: TGTGCCAGCAGTTCCGGTGGGGGACTGTTTTTT. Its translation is CASSSGGGLFF.

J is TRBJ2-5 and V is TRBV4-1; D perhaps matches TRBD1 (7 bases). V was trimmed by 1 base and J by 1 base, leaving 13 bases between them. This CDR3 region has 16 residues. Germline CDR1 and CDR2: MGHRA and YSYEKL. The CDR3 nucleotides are TGCGCCAGCAGCCAAGCTCCAGGGGGGACCCAAGAGACCCAGTACTTC. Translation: CASSQAPGGTQETQYF.